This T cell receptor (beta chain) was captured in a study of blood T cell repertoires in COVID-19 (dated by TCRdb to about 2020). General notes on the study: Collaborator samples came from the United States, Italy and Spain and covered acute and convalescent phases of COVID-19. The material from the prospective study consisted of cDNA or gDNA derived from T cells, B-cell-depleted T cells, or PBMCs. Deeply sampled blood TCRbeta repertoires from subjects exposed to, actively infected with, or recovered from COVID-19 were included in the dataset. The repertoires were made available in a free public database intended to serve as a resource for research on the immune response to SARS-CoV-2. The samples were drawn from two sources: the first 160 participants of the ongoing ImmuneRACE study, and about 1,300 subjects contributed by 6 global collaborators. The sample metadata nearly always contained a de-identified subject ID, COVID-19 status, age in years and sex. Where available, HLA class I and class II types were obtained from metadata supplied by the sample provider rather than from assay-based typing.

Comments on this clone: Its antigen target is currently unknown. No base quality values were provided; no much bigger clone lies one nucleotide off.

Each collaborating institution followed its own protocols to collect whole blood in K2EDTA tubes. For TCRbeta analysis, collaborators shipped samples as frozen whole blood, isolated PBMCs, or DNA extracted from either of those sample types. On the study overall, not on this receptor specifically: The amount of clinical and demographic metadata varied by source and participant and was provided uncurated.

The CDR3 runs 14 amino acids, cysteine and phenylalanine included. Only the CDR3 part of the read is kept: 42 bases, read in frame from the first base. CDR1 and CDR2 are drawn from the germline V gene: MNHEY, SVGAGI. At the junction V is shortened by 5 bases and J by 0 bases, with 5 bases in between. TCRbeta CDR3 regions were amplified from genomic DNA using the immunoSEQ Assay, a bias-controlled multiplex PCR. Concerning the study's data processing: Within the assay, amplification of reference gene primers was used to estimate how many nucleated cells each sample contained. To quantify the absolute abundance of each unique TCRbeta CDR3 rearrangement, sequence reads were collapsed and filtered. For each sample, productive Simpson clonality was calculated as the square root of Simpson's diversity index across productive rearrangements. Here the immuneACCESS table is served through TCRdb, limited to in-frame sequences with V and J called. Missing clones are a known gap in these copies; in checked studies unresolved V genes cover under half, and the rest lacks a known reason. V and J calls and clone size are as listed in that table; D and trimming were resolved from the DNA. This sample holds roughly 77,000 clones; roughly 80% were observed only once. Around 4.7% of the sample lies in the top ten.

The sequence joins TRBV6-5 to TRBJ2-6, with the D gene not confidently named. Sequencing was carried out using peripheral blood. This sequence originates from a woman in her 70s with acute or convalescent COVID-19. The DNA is TGTGCCAGCAGTCTTTCCTCTGGGGCCAACGTCCTGACTTTC. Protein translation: CASSLSSGANVLTF.